This T cell receptor (beta chain) was retrieved from a study of technical replicates of blood from a few donors. Only in-frame clones appear in the TCRdb table, and some are missing; sequencing was by immunoSEQ multiplex PCR. The sample has more than 90,000 clones; 95% are singletons. After removal of 5 bases from V and 2 bases from J, the junction contained 9 bases not matched to a gene. Germline CDR1 SGHAT, CDR2 FQNNGV. The CDR3 covers 16 residues. The origin of this receptor is a human donor in good health. Sequencing was done on a sample of T cells isolated from PBMCs. This chain links TRBV11-2 with TRBJ2-3; 8 bases align to TRBD1. The CDR3 loop is CASSRQGRRATDTQYF. The CDR3 DNA reads TGTGCCAGCAGCCGACAGGGGAGGCGCGCCACAGATACGCAGTATTTT. The complete variable domain, with remaining parts taken from reference TRBV11-2 and TRBJ2-3, reads EAGVAQSPRYKIIEKRQSVAFWCNPISGHATLYWYQQILGQGPKLLIQFQNNGVVDDSQLPKDRFSAERLKGVDSTLKIQPAKLEDSAVYLCASSRQGRRATDTQYFGPGTRLTVL.